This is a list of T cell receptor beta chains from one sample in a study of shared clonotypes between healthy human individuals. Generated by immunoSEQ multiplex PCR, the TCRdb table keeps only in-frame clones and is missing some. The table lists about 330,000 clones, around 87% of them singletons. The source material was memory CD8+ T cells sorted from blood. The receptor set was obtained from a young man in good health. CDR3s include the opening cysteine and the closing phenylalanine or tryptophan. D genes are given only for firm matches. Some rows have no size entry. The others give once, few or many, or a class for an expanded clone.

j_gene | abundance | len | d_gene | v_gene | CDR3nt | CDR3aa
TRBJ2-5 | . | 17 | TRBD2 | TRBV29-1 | TGCAGCGTTGAAGATCTAGTTAGCGGGAGGTACCAAGAGACCCAGTACTTC | CSVEDLVSGRYQETQYF
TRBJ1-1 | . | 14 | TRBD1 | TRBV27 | TGTGCCAGCAGTTTTGGGACAGCGAACACTGAAGCTTTCTTT | CASSFGTANTEAFF
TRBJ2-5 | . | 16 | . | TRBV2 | TGTGCCAGCAGTGATACCGGCCTTAAGGGGGGAGAGACCCAGTACTTC | CASSDTGLKGGETQYF
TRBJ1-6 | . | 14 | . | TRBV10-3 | TGTGCCATCAGGTCAGGAAGGTTCAATTCACCCCTCCACTTT | CAIRSGRFNSPLHF
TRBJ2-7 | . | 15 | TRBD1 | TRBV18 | TGTGCCAGCTCACCACCGGAGACAGGGCTCTACGAGCAGTACTTC | CASSPPETGLYEQYF
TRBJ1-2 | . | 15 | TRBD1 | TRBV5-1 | TGCGCCAGCAGCTTGGGGACAGGGACGGTCTATGGCTACACCTTC | CASSLGTGTVYGYTF
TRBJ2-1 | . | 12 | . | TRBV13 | TGTGCCAGCTCAGTCACCGGGAATGAGCAGTTCTTC | CASSVTGNEQFF
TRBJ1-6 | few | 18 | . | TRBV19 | TGTGCCAGTAGTATGGGCTCGTCGGGATGGGGAAAAAATTCACCCCTCCACTTT | CASSMGSSGWGKNSPLHF
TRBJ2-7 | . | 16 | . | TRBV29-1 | TGCAGCGTTGAACGGGGGATTCTCGGCGGTGGCTACGAGCAGTACTTC | CSVERGILGGGYEQYF
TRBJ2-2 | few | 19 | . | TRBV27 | TGTGCCAGCCGCGCCGGGGCCGTCGGCTGGAATTTGAACACCGGGGAGCTGTTTTTT | CASRAGAVGWNLNTGELFF
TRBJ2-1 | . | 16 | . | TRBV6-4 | TGTGCCAGCAGTGACTCGGGGGAGAGACCGTACAATGAGCAGTTCTTC | CASSDSGERPYNEQFF
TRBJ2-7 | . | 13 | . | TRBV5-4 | TGTGCCAGCAGCATGGGACCTGTTGGCGAGCAGTACTTC | CASSMGPVGEQYF
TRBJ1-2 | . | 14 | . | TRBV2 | TGTGCCAGCACTTGGGAATGGGGGGACTATGGCTACACCTTC | CASTWEWGDYGYTF
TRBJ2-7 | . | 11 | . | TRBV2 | TGTGCCAGCAGTGACAGCTACGAGCAGTACTTC | CASSDSYEQYF
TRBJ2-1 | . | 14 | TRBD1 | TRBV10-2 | TGCGCCAGCAGCCCTGGGACAGGGGTAGGTGAGCAGTTCTTC | CASSPGTGVGEQFF
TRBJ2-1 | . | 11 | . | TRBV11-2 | TGTGCCAGCAGCTCAGGAACCGAGCAGTTCTTC | CASSSGTEQFF
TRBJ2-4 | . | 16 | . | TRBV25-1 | TGTGCCAGCAGTGAATTCCCTACAGGGCCCAAAAACATTCAGTACTTC | CASSEFPTGPKNIQYF
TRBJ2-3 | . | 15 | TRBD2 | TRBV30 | TGTGCCTGGAGTGATCTAGCGGGTAGCACAGATACGCAGTATTTT | CAWSDLAGSTDTQYF
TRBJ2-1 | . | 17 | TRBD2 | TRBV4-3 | TGCGCCAGCAGCCACGCCTGGAGCGGGAGTACGGGCAATGAGCAGTTCTTC | CASSHAWSGSTGNEQFF
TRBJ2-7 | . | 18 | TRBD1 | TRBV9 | TGTGCCAGCAGCGCCTCCATCTCTGGGGCAGGGGGCGCGGGTGAGCAGTACTTC | CASSASISGAGGAGEQYF
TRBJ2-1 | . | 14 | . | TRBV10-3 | TGTGCCATCAGTGAGTCGACTCCGATCAATGAGCAGTTCTTC | CAISESTPINEQFF
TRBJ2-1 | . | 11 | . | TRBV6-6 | TGTGCCAGCAGTTCCGGTGGGGTGCAGTTCTTC | CASSSGGVQFF
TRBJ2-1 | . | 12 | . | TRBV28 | TGTGCCAGCAGCCGCCCCCCCAATGAGCAGTTCTTC | CASSRPPNEQFF
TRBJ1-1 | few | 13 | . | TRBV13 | TGTGCCAGCAACGATGGGATGAACACTGAAGCTTTCTTT | CASNDGMNTEAFF
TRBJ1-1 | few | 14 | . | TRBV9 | TGTGCCAGCAGCGTAGTGCGGTCGAACACTGAAGCTTTCTTT | CASSVVRSNTEAFF
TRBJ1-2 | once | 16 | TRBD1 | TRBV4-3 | TGCGCCAGCAGCCATTATTACAGGGGTAGGAACTATGGCTACACCTTC | CASSHYYRGRNYGYTF
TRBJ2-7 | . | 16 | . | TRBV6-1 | TGTGCCAGCAGTGAATTTAGTGGGGGATACTCCTACGAGCAGTACTTC | CASSEFSGGYSYEQYF
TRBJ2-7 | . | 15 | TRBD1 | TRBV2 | TGTGCCAGCAGAGAAACAGGGGGCTACTCCTACGAGCAGTACTTC | CASRETGGYSYEQYF
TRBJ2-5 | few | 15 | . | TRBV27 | TGTGCCAGCAGCTTGGGGGCCACCGCTCAAGAGACCCAGTACTTC | CASSLGATAQETQYF
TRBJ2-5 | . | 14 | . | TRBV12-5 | TGTGCTAGTGGTTGGAACCGGGACAAAGAGACCCAGTACTTC | CASGWNRDKETQYF
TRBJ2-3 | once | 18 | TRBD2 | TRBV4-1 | TGCGCCAGCAGCCAAACTAGCGGGAGGGGTATCTTTTTAGATACGCAGTATTTT | CASSQTSGRGIFLDTQYF
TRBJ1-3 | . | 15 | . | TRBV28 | TGTGCCACCCGTTACGGGGGGCAACCTGGAAACACCATATATTTT | CATRYGGQPGNTIYF
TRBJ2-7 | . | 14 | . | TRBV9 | TGTGCCAGCAGCGGAGATAGGACAAGCTACGAGCAGTACTTC | CASSGDRTSYEQYF